The source of this T cell receptor (beta chain) is a study of blood T cells in healthy people across ages. A second 7 to 11 cycle PCR used barcoded and J-beta primers. TCRdb processed the 5' RACE reads anew with MiXCR; each CDR3 protein has one entry. Of roughly 790,000 distinct CDR3 sequences detected, more than 40% appear once; the ten largest clones hold approximately 22%. The V and J ends lost 2 bases and 4 bases respectively, with 8 bases between them. CDR3 size: 13 residues. Germline V gene sequence: CDR1 GTSNPN, CDR2 SVGIG (reference sequence). This chain connects TRBV30 to TRBJ2-2, with D hard to call. The sample was blood. The origin of this receptor is a woman aged 60-75 years in good health. CDR3 in amino acids: CAWSPTGTGELFF. CDR3 DNA sequence: TGTGCCTGGAGTCCTACGGGCACCGGGGAGCTGTTTTTT.